This entry concerns a single T cell receptor beta chain. The data derive from a study of CD8+ T cells in alopecia areata. Extracted from the samples, RNA was reverse transcribed into cDNA to serve as the sequencing template. Profiling relied on immunoSEQ multiplex PCR, and the TCRdb table lists in-frame clones only, not all of them. This table has 110,000 to 150,000 clones, about 60% appearing once. The sample was CD4+ T cells sorted from blood, taken at week 0. This clonotype originated in a human donor with alopecia areata.

The CDR3 loop is CASSFAGANVLTF. Here the CDR3 DNA reads TGTGCCAGCAGCTTCGCTGGGGCCAACGTCCTGACTTTC. V usage is TRBV7-3 and J usage is TRBJ2-6; no reliable D call. The CDR3 is made up of 13 amino acids. V gave up 3 bases and J gave up 2 bases, with 2 bases separating them. Germline values: CDR1 SGHTA, CDR2 FQGTGA.